This section outlines one TCR beta chain sequence together with its context. At one boundary the junction diverges from the germline segment, which might be a read error. The template for TCR beta VDJ and CDR3 sequence profiling was genomic DNA. One entry per CDR3 protein, called by TCRdb with MiXCR from the reads. The table lists about 190,000 distinct CDR3 sequences, approximately 48% of them singletons. This sample was taken from a study of CD8+CD57+ T cells in acquired aplastic anemia. The overall study: Sorted CD4+ and CD8+ cell DNA averaged roughly 3.2 ug.

Sequencing involved patients with CD8+CD57+ cell expansion previously shown by flow cytometry. Every patient had severe acquired aplastic anemia. CDR3 size: 14 residues. This clonotype was sampled from a human donor with aplastic anemia. The rearrangement joins TRBV12-3 or TRBV12-4 to TRBJ1-1; D perhaps matches TRBD1 (5 bases). The sample was sorted CD4+, CD8+, or CD8+CD57+ T cells (not recorded which) from PBMCs. CDR3 region: CVSSLAGGNTEAFF. CDR3 nucleotides: TGTGTCAGCAGCTTAGCTGGGGGAAACACTGAAGCTTTCTTT.